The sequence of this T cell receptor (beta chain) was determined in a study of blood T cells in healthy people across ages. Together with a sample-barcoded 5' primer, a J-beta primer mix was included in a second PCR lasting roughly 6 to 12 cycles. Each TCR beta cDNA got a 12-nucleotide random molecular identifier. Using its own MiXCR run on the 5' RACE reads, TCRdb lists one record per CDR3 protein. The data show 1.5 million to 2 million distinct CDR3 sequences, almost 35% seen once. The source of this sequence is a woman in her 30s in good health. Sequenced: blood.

The CDR3, as DNA: TGCGCCAGCAGTGAGTTCCTGGGGTGGCGGGAGGGCATGTACAATGAGCAGTTCTTC. Its translation: CASSEFLGWREGMYNEQFF. The chain couples TRBV10-2 to TRBJ2-1, with 9 bases identical to TRBD2. From germline, CDR1 is WSHSY and CDR2 SAAADI. V lost 1 base, J lost 4 bases, and 14 bases stayed unmatched. CDR3 length: 19 amino acids.